This paragraph covers one TCR beta chain sequence. Antigen unknown. From the RT-PCR reads, TCRdb called clonotypes with MiXCR, one entry per CDR3 protein. The sample lists about 780,000 distinct CDR3 sequences, under 20% occurring once. This sample is drawn from a study of response to subunit inactivated influenza vaccine. Overall study findings and caveats: Authors suggested each seasonal flu vaccination may recruit only limited numbers of new T cells.

The V end was cut by 5 bases, the J end by 5 bases, with 16 bases between. The CDR3 runs to 14 residues. Germline CDR1 reads LGHNT; CDR2 reads FRNRAP. The TCR sequence derives from a man aged 45-65 years who received an inactivated influenza vaccine. The chain uses TRBV12-5 and TRBJ2-7; D may be TRBD2 (6 bases). The specimen was PBMCs from blood, collected more than 4 days after vaccination. For the CDR3, the DNA is TGTGCTAGTGGTCCGTTTGGGGGGATCGACGAGCAGTACTTC. It yields the protein CASGPFGGIDEQYF.